A single sample gave rise to the 4 T cell receptor beta chains below, sequenced in a study of T cells expressing NK-cell markers. Reprocessing the 5' RACE reads, TCRdb reports a single entry for every CDR3 protein and omits DNA. The sample totals 300,000 to 500,000 distinct CDR3 sequences. The material sequenced was blood T cells: a sorted CD56 or NKG2C T cell subset, CD4+ or CD8+ T cells, or bulk PBMC T cells (not recorded which). The source is a woman in her 50s in good health.

The J gene is TRBJ2-2, the V gene TRBV6-5; TCRdb proposes TRBD1, but this gene call is untestable without DNA. There are 16 residues in the CDR3. CDR1 is MNHEY, CDR2 SVGAGI, per germline. CDR3 in amino acids: CASKGGTGLNTGELFF.

The V and J genes are TRBV29-1 and TRBJ2-5; TCRdb's D gene call, TRBD1, goes unchecked for lack of DNA. The CDR3 covers 13 residues. CDR1 and CDR2 from the germline V gene are SQVTM and ANQGSEA. CDR3: CSADTIRQETQYF.

The rearrangement links TRBV18 to TRBJ2-5. CDR3 length: 13 amino acids. CDR1 KGHSH and CDR2 LQKENI come from the germline V gene. The CDR3 loop reads CASSPVAKETQYF.

The chain has TRBV6-2 or TRBV6-3 and TRBJ2-3; TCRdb's D call, TRBD2, is unchecked because there is no DNA. Germline V CDR1 and CDR2: MNHEY, SVGEGT. This CDR3 comprises 17 residues. The CDR3 protein is CASSLGRLPTYTDTQYF.